This is a list of T cell receptor beta chains from one sample in a study of PD-1 blockade in classical Hodgkin lymphoma. Some clones are missing from TCRdb's copy, which holds only in-frame ones; the method was immunoSEQ multiplex PCR. The data hold approximately 36,000 clones, with roughly two thirds observed a single time. The source material was peripheral blood mononuclear cells (PBMCs), sampled before the second cycle of nivolumab. These receptors were obtained from a human donor with classical Hodgkin lymphoma. Both conserved end residues are part of each CDR3. D genes are given only for firm matches. Clone size appears in some rows only: once, few, many, or a class for an expanded clone.

TGCGCCAGCAGCTTGGATCGGGTTCGCAATGAGCAGTTCTTC | CASSLDRVRNEQFF | TRBV5-1 | - | TRBJ2-1 | -
TGTGCCAGCAGCGCCACCTACGAGCAGTACTTC | CASSATYEQYF | TRBV7-2 | - | TRBJ2-7 | -
TGTGCCAGCAGCCAAGAAGCCTGGCCGGTATACTACGAGCAGTACTTC | CASSQEAWPVYYEQYF | TRBV14 | - | TRBJ2-7 | -
TGTGCCAGTGCCGACAGAGGACCTAGCAATCAGCCCCAGCATTTT | CASADRGPSNQPQHF | TRBV19 | - | TRBJ1-5 | -
TGCGCCAGCAGCTTCACTAGCGGGGGGGCCCTAGAGACCCAGTACTTC | CASSFTSGGALETQYF | TRBV5-1 | - | TRBJ2-5 | TRBD2
TGTGCCATCAGTGGGACAGCGATGAACACTGAAGCTTTCTTT | CAISGTAMNTEAFF | TRBV10-3 | few | TRBJ1-1 | -
TGCGCCAGCAGTTCCTCAGGAGTCCTTGCCGGGCAGTACTTC | CASSSSGVLAGQYF | TRBV4-1 | - | TRBJ2-7 | -
TGCGCCAGCAGCCCGGGCACGGGAACCGGGGAGCTGTTTTTT | CASSPGTGTGELFF | TRBV4-1 | - | TRBJ2-2 | -
TGTGCCAGCAGGAGGACTAGCGGGAGGAACGAGCAGTACTTC | CASRRTSGRNEQYF | TRBV28 | - | TRBJ2-7 | TRBD2
TGTGCCAGCAGCCGACCTTCCACCACTGAAGCTTTCTTT | CASSRPSTTEAFF | TRBV7-9 | few | TRBJ1-1 | -
TGTGCCAGCAGCAAAGGACAAAGCACAGATACGCAGTATTTT | CASSKGQSTDTQYF | TRBV5-4 | - | TRBJ2-3 | -
TGTGCCAGCAGTGTAGACAGGGGGCGTGGCGAGCAGTACTTC | CASSVDRGRGEQYF | TRBV6-1 | many | TRBJ2-7 | TRBD1
TGTGCCAGCAGCCTTCAGGCGAACACTGAAGCTTTCTTT | CASSLQANTEAFF | TRBV6-5 | - | TRBJ1-1 | -
TGTGCCATCAGGGGGACTCCGAACACCGGGGAGCTGTTTTTT | CAIRGTPNTGELFF | TRBV10-3 | - | TRBJ2-2 | -
TGTGCCAGCAGTGAGCTGGGTTACTATGGCTACACCTTC | CASSELGYYGYTF | TRBV2 | once | TRBJ1-2 | -
TGTGCCAGCAGCCAAGAGGCAGATATGACCATTCAGTACTTC | CASSQEADMTIQYF | TRBV4-2 | - | TRBJ2-4 | -
TGCGCCAGCAGCTCAGGACAGGGGGCAGATACGCAGTATTTT | CASSSGQGADTQYF | TRBV5-1 | - | TRBJ2-3 | TRBD1
TGTGCCAGCAGTTTGGGGCCGAATAGGGACTGGCATTTT | CASSLGPNRDWHF | TRBV28 | few | TRBJ1-5 | -
TGTGCCATCAGTGAGGAGGGAAGGGTCTCTGGGGCCAACGTCCTGACTTTC | CAISEEGRVSGANVLTF | TRBV10-3 | - | TRBJ2-6 | -
TGCGCCAGCAGCCAAGACTCCTCTGGAAACACCATATATTTT | CASSQDSSGNTIYF | TRBV4-3 | - | TRBJ1-3 | -
TGTGCCAGTAGTATAAGAGGGACGGTGAACACCGGGGAGCTGTTTTTT | CASSIRGTVNTGELFF | TRBV19 | - | TRBJ2-2 | -
TGTGCCAGCAGTTACTCGCAGGGAGGTGGCTACACCTTC | CASSYSQGGGYTF | TRBV6-5 | - | TRBJ1-2 | -
TGTGCCAGCTCTAACAGGGATGCCACTGAAGCTTTCTTT | CASSNRDATEAFF | TRBV18 | - | TRBJ1-1 | -
TGTGCCAGCAGCCAAGATCCCTCCTTAGGGTACGCTGAAGCTTTCTTT | CASSQDPSLGYAEAFF | TRBV4-2 | once | TRBJ1-1 | -
TGTGCCAGCATCCCGGCCCTAGGGTCCGAAGCTTTCTTT | CASIPALGSEAFF | TRBV2 | once | TRBJ1-1 | -
TGTGCCAGTAGTAAGAAGACAGGGTTTAGCAATCAGCCCCAGCATTTT | CASSKKTGFSNQPQHF | TRBV19 | - | TRBJ1-5 | TRBD1